These 31 T cell receptor beta chains were sequenced from one sample in a study of cytomegalovirus exposure and HLA in healthy donors. PCR primers comprised 60 Vbeta and 13 Jbeta primers. Libraries were prepared by immunoSEQ multiplex PCR; TCRdb keeps only in-frame clonotypes and omits some of them. The sample consists of fewer than 110,000 clones, 77% of them appearing once. Sequenced sample: PBMCs. These receptors all come from a male donor in good health and CMV-seronegative.

The genes are TRBV6-6 and TRBJ1-1, with D possibly TRBD1 on 6 matching bases. CDR1 and CDR2 from the germline V gene are MNHNY and SVGAGI (reference sequence). The CDR3 has 15 residues. Trimming left V 6 bases short and J 8 bases short, with 22 bases between. In nucleotides, the CDR3 is TGTGCCAGCAGCACCAATCTGGCCAGGGGAACCGAAGCTTTCTTT. Translation gives CASSTNLARGTEAFF.

V and J are TRBV6-6 and TRBJ2-7; tentative D call: TRBD2 (5 bases). Trimming took off 5 bases at V and 3 bases at J, with 8 bases between the two ends. The CDR3 consists of 12 residues. The V gene's germline CDR1 is MNHNY and CDR2 SVGAGI (reference sequence). The CDR3 DNA is TGTGCCAGCAGTATGACTAACTACGAGCAGTACTTC. It specifies CASSMTNYEQYF.

This chain connects TRBV7-8 to TRBJ2-7; TRBD2 might be the D (6 bases). This CDR3 region has 15 residues. CDR1 is SGHVS, CDR2 FQNEAQ, per germline. The V gene lost 0 bases and the J gene lost 3 bases, with 12 bases spanning the gap. CDR3 nucleotide sequence: TGTGCCAGCAGCTTAGCGGCGGGAATAAACTACGAGCAGTACTTC. It codes for CASSLAAGINYEQYF.

To note about this clone: Relative to the germline gene, one junction end is altered; a read error may explain this. Here the CDR3 reads CASREGAHQPQHF. The CDR3 coding sequence is TGTGCCAGCAGGGAAGGGGCCCATCAGCCCCAGCATTTT. The rearrangement uses TRBV6-1 and TRBJ1-5; D is perhaps TRBD1 (5 bases). The CDR3 totals 13 residues. CDR1 is MNHNS, CDR2 SASEGT, per germline.

This clone was detected only once. This chain connects TRBV27 to TRBJ1-5; TRBD1 matches at 9 bases. The CDR3 is 18 amino acids. Per germline, CDR1 MNHEY and CDR2 SMNVEV (reference sequence). V lost 5 bases and J lost 0; bases outside the gene matches: 11. The CDR3 spells CASSPRTGDLYSNQPQHF. CDR3 nucleotide sequence: TGTGCCAGCAGTCCTCGGACAGGGGACCTTTATAGCAATCAGCCCCAGCATTTT.

This rearrangement joins TRBV6-6 to TRBJ2-7; TRBD1 matches at 7 bases. CDR3 length: 12 amino acids. V was clipped by 6 bases and J by 3 bases; unmatched bases: 2. Germline V gives CDR1 MNHNY, CDR2 SVGAGI (reference sequence). This CDR3 reads CASRQGNYEQYF. For the CDR3, the DNA is TGTGCCAGCAGACAGGGGAACTACGAGCAGTACTTC.

The rearrangement links TRBV5-1 to TRBJ2-2; D might be TRBD1 (5 bases). Germline V gene sequence: CDR1 SGHRS, CDR2 YFSETQ. The germline V and J ends were trimmed by 0 bases and 0 bases, with 15 bases remaining between them. The CDR3 runs to 18 residues. This CDR3 is CASSLGVRTTSNTGELFF. In nucleotides, the CDR3 is TGCGCCAGCAGCTTGGGAGTCAGGACAACCTCGAACACCGGGGAGCTGTTTTTT.

The rearrangement links TRBV4-1 to TRBJ2-7, with a tentative D call TRBD2 (5 bases). This CDR3 region has 15 residues. Germline lookup yields CDR1 MGHRA and CDR2 YSYEKL. V was cut by 0 bases and J by 4 bases, with 13 bases left in between. The CDR3 is CASSQDRFERYEQYF. In DNA, the CDR3 is TGCGCCAGCAGCCAAGATCGGTTCGAGCGGTACGAGCAGTACTTC.

This rearrangement joins TRBV18 to TRBJ2-1, with 9 bases lining up with TRBD2. The V gene end was trimmed by 5 bases and the J gene end by 5 bases; junction bases not matched to a gene: 4. The CDR3 runs to 14 residues. Germline CDR1 is KGHSH and CDR2 is LQKENI. The chain's CDR3 is CASSDRLADNEQFF. In DNA form, the CDR3 reads TGTGCCAGCTCAGACAGACTAGCGGACAATGAGCAGTTCTTC.

The V gene is TRBV19, the J gene TRBJ2-1; tentative D call: TRBD1 (5 bases). The CDR3 covers 17 residues. In germline, CDR1 is LNHDA, CDR2 SQIVND (reference sequence). Trimming pared 5 bases from V and 0 bases from J, leaving 17 bases between. CDR3 sequence: CASSAPVAGRSYNEQFF. CDR3 DNA sequence: TGTGCCAGTAGTGCCCCGGTCGCAGGGCGCTCCTACAATGAGCAGTTCTTC. Full variable domain (remainder filled in from reference TRBV19 and TRBJ2-1): DGGITQSPKYLFRKEGQNVTLSCEQNLNHDAMYWYRQDPGQGLRLIYYSQIVNDFQKGDIAEGYSVSREKKESFPLTVTSAQKNPTAFYLCASSAPVAGRSYNEQFFGPGTRLTVL.

Only one count was recorded for this clone. This rearrangement joins TRBV5-6 to TRBJ2-5; perhaps TRBD2 as D (6 bases). The end of the DNA fits TRBJ2-7 better, so the J call may be wrong. The CDR3 has 14 amino acids. Germline CDR1 reads SGHDT; CDR2 reads YYEEEE. CDR3 DNA sequence: TGTGCCAGCAGCCCGACCGGGAGTCTCTACGAGCAGTACTTC. Amino acid sequence: CASSPTGSLYEQYF.

This chain connects TRBV15 to TRBJ1-5, with D uncertain. This CDR3 comprises 13 residues. Germline lookup yields CDR1 LNHNV and CDR2 YYDKDF (reference sequence). With 5 bases removed from V and 6 bases from J, the gap between germline ends came to 11 bases. The CDR3 here is CATSPILGQPQHF. The CDR3 region has the DNA TGTGCCACCAGCCCTATTCTCGGTCAGCCCCAGCATTTT.

The J gene is TRBJ2-3, the V gene TRBV27, with a possible D match to TRBD2 (6 bases). This CDR3 spans 14 amino acids. The V gene lost 3 bases and the J gene lost 3 bases, with 10 bases spanning the gap. CDR1 and CDR2 (germline): MNHEY, SMNVEV (reference sequence). Here the CDR3 reads CASSFSGPTDTQYF. The CDR3 region has the DNA TGTGCCAGCAGTTTTAGCGGCCCAACAGATACGCAGTATTTT.

The chain uses TRBV5-1 and TRBJ2-5; 13 bases are a match to TRBD2. The last part of the DNA fits TRBJ2-7 better; the J call may be wrong. The CDR3 runs to 18 residues. The germline gives CDR1 SGHRS, CDR2 YFSETQ. This chain's CDR3 is CASSLVGARLAGGDEQYF. In DNA, the CDR3 is TGCGCCAGCAGCTTGGTGGGAGCAAGACTAGCGGGAGGCGACGAGCAGTACTTC.

The chain carries TRBV6-1 and TRBJ2-5; the D gene is possibly TRBD1 (5 bases). V lost 6 bases and J 0 bases, leaving 11 bases between the germline ends. The length of the CDR3 is 14 residues. Germline loops: CDR1 MNHNS, CDR2 SASEGT. The CDR3 loop is CASSRQGNQETQYF. CDR3 coding DNA: TGTGCCAGCAGCCGGCAGGGAAACCAAGAGACCCAGTACTTC.

The J gene is TRBJ2-3, the V gene TRBV10-1, with 7 positions matching TRBD1. The ends lost 5 bases at V and 0 bases at J; junction bases unmatched: 8. The CDR3 spans 16 residues. CDR1 and CDR2 from the germline V gene are WNHNN and SYGVQD (reference sequence). The CDR3 DNA reads TGCGCCAGCAGTCGGACAGGACCTATAAGCACAGATACGCAGTATTTT. Translated, it gives CASSRTGPISTDTQYF.

V usage is TRBV6-1 and J usage is TRBJ2-3; 14 bases align to TRBD2. Germline CDR1 and CDR2: MNHNS and SASEGT. The CDR3 runs 17 residues. J lost 6 bases, V lost 2 bases, and 7 bases had no gene match. CDR3 nucleotides: TGTGCCAGCAGTGAAACCTTGGGACTAGCGGGAGCTGATACGCAGTATTTT. Encoded protein: CASSETLGLAGADTQYF.

The rearrangement joins TRBV2 to TRBJ1-4; possible D gene TRBD1, 5 bases. The germline V gene encodes CDR1 SNHLY and CDR2 FYNNEI. There are 14 residues in the CDR3. The V gene lost 3 bases and the J gene lost 5 bases, with 10 bases spanning the gap. CDR3 region: CASSDPGSNEKLFF. In nucleotides, the CDR3 is TGTGCCAGCAGTGATCCAGGGTCGAATGAAAAACTGTTTTTT.

The rearrangement links TRBV4-1 to TRBJ2-5; 7 bases line up with TRBD1. The CDR3 has 16 residues. Germline CDR1 is MGHRA and CDR2 is YSYEKL. J gave up 5 bases and V 4 bases, and 13 bases lay outside the gene matches. The CDR3 loop reads CASSPVRGPRGETQYF. CDR3 bases: TGCGCCAGCAGCCCAGTGAGGGGGCCCCGAGGGGAGACCCAGTACTTC.

This clone appeared once. The chain combines TRBV10-1 with TRBJ2-5, with D possibly matching TRBD2 (5 bases). Looked up from germline, CDR1 is WNHNN and CDR2 is SYGVQD (reference sequence). Deletions cut 4 bases from V and 4 bases from J, with 13 bases between. This CDR3 contains 14 residues. Here the CDR3 reads CASSGAALRETQYF. CDR3 bases: TGCGCCAGCAGTGGAGCGGCCCTGCGAGAGACCCAGTACTTC.

This sequence joins TRBV14 and TRBJ2-7, with 8 bases that match TRBD2. V shed 5 bases, J shed 0 bases, and the junction held 9 bases outside the gene matches. The CDR3 has 16 amino acids. The germline V gene has CDR1 SGHDN and CDR2 FVKESK. CDR3 loop: CASSKGIAGSSYEQYF. The CDR3, as DNA: TGTGCCAGCAGCAAGGGAATAGCGGGAAGCTCCTACGAGCAGTACTTC.

This clone was counted once. The rearrangement joins TRBV6-1 to TRBJ1-2; no firm D call. Between the trimmed V and J ends, which lost 2 bases and 4 bases, there was a span of 8 bases. The CDR3 loop spans 13 amino acids. CDR1 MNHNS and CDR2 SASEGT come from the germline V gene. The CDR3 sequence: CASSENQAYGYTF. Here the CDR3 DNA reads TGTGCCAGCAGTGAAAACCAGGCCTATGGCTACACCTTC.

The gene calls are TRBV7-9 and TRBJ1-1; D call uncertain. CDR3 length: 13 residues. V lost 5 bases to trimming and J lost 1 base, with 8 bases between them. CDR1 is SEHNR, CDR2 FQNEAQ, per germline (reference sequence). The CDR3 DNA follows: TGTGCCAGCAGCAGCCGAAAGAACACTGAAGCTTTCTTT. This sequence encodes CASSSRKNTEAFF.

This clone was recorded only once. The chain links TRBV6-1 to TRBJ1-2; D is unresolved. Trimming shortened V by 2 bases and J by 3 bases, and 10 bases separated the two germline ends. The germline V gene encodes CDR1 MNHNS and CDR2 SASEGT. The CDR3 is 14 amino acids. The CDR3 DNA sequence: TGTGCCAGCAGTGAAATGGTCGGGGACTATGGCTACACCTTC. Translating gives CASSEMVGDYGYTF.

CDR3 sequence reads: CASSMGALGTFF. The CDR3 region has the DNA TGCGCCAGCTCGATGGGGGCCTTGGGGACGTTTTTT. V is TRBV5-1 and J is TRBJ2-2; maybe TRBD1 (6 bases). The CDR3 length is 12 residues. Germline CDR1 reads SGHRS; CDR2 reads YFSETQ. Trimming left V 7 bases short and J 16 bases short, with 20 bases between.

This chain joins TRBV9 and TRBJ2-3; 11 bases are a match to TRBD2. The CDR3 consists of 15 residues. CDR1 SGDLS and CDR2 YYNGEE come from the germline V gene. V dropped 3 bases and J dropped 8; count of bases not matched to a gene: 8. CDR3 nucleotides: TGTGCCAGCAGCGCCACTAGCGGGAGCGTTACTACGCAGTATTTT. As protein: CASSATSGSVTTQYF. Full variable domain (outside the CDR3, taken from reference TRBV9 and TRBJ2-3): DSGVTQTPKHLITATGQRVTLRCSPRSGDLSVYWYQQSLDQGLQFLIQYYNGEERAKGNILERFSAQQFPDLHSELNLSSLELGDSALYFCASSATSGSVTTQYFGPGTRLTVL.

The J gene is TRBJ2-4, the V gene TRBV11-3, with TRBD1 as a possible D gene (6 bases). The CDR3 covers 15 residues. Per the germline V gene, CDR1 is SGHNT and CDR2 is YENEEA. Trimming removed 1 base at V and 5 bases at J, with 12 bases between. The CDR3 DNA reads TGTGCCAGCAGCTTAGGGGGGCTCCTCGAAAACATTCAGTACTTC. The encoded protein is CASSLGGLLENIQYF.

The chain carries TRBV2 and TRBJ2-5; perhaps TRBD2 as D (7 bases). Germline-derived CDR1 and CDR2 are SNHLY and FYNNEI. The CDR3 loop spans 13 amino acids. Between the trimmed V and J ends, which lost 5 bases and 5 bases, there was a span of 12 bases. The CDR3 region is CASSTRGGETQYF. CDR3 nucleotide sequence: TGTGCCAGCAGTACAAGGGGGGGCGAGACCCAGTACTTC.

The rearrangement joins TRBV5-6 to TRBJ1-1; 8 nucleotides align to TRBD1. Germline CDR1 reads SGHDT; CDR2 reads YYEEEE. CDR3 length: 16 amino acids. V lost 2 bases, J lost 5 bases, and 11 bases stayed unmatched. The CDR3 DNA sequence: TGTGCCAGCAGCTTCGATCAGGGGGCGATAGGGACTGAAGCTTTCTTT. This sequence encodes CASSFDQGAIGTEAFF. The full variable domain, its missing parts supplied by reference TRBV5-6 and TRBJ1-1, is DAGVTQSPTHLIKTRGQQVTLRCSPKSGHDTVSWYQQALGQGPQFIFQYYEEEERQRGNFPDRFSGHQFPNYSSELNVNALLLGDSALYLCASSFDQGAIGTEAFFGQGTRLTVV.

V is TRBV10-1 and J is TRBJ2-2; TRBD1 matches at 9 bases. The CDR3 spans 16 residues. With 5 bases clipped from V and 7 bases from J, the junction kept 11 bases outside the gene matches. Germline CDR1 reads WNHNN; CDR2 reads SYGVQD (reference sequence). The DNA of the CDR3 is TGCGCCAGCAGTCGGACAGGGGTTCTCGTTAGCGGGGAGCTGTTTTTT. Translating it yields CASSRTGVLVSGELFF.

This chain connects TRBV2 to TRBJ2-1, with D tentatively TRBD2 (5 bases). CDR3 length: 15 residues. Germline CDR1 and CDR2: SNHLY and FYNNEI. Trimming removed 8 bases from V and 1 base from J, with 15 bases in between. DNA for the CDR3: TGTGCCAGCGGAACTGAGAGGGTGTCCTACAATGAGCAGTTCTTC. Amino acids: CASGTERVSYNEQFF.